This T cell receptor (beta chain) is drawn from a study of OX40 agonist ivuxolimab in advanced cancers. Study-level background: Patients with prior anti-PD-1, anti-PD-L1 or anti-CTLA-4 therapy were eligible; approximately 40% had some.

Generated by immunoSEQ multiplex PCR, the TCRdb table keeps only in-frame clones and is missing some. The sample carries around 71,000 clones, 70% to 90% recorded once. Germline lookup yields CDR1 MDHEN and CDR2 SYDVKM. Between the trimmed V and J ends, which lost 4 bases and 14 bases, there was a span of 17 bases. The CDR3 runs to 12 residues. This TCR derives from an adult with an advanced solid tumor such as melanoma, head and neck, liver or kidney cancer. Here the sequenced sample was CD4+ or CD8+ T cells sorted from blood, taken in a trial of the OX40 agonist ivuxolimab. The chain is built from TRBV28 and TRBJ1-2; weak D call: TRBD1 (5 bases). The DNA of the CDR3 is TGTGCCAGCAGTTCCGGGGACCGCCTGGGTACCTTC. Protein product: CASSSGDRLGTF.